This T cell receptor beta chain is drawn from a study of chemoradiotherapy in HPV16-positive cancers. Study-level points and caveats: Better recurrence-free survival went with HPV-responsive T-cell expansion in HPV16-positive patients. Candidate HPV-specific clones and E7-related TCR motifs grew in tumor during treatment.

Produced via immunoSEQ multiplex PCR; TCRdb's table is partial and in-frame only. The table records about 24,000 clones, just under 95% of them present only once. This CDR3 region has 15 residues. Per germline, CDR1 SSHAT and CDR2 FNYEAQ (reference sequence). Points on this clone: Its antigen is unknown. The junction shows a germline mismatch at one end, possibly a read error.

This sequence joins TRBV7-7 and TRBJ2-5; 9 bases match TRBD1. The TCR comes from a human donor with HPV-associated anogenital cancer. The sequences come from blood, collected from a patient who underwent chemoradiotherapy. DNA of the CDR3: TGTGCTAGCAGCGTGGACAGGGGCCACCAAGAGACCCAGTACTTC. It codes for CASSVDRGHQETQYF.